The present T cell receptor beta chain was sequenced within a study of T-cell memory formation after mild COVID-19. Study observations and caveats: CD8+ contracting clones occupied EMRA, while CD4+ ones occupied mainly CM and EM.

Concerning this clonotype itself: Its specificity is unknown.

The CDR3 length is 14 residues. The germline V and J ends were trimmed by 5 bases and 5 bases, with 15 bases remaining between them. Amplification by 5'RACE using constant-segment primers produced TCR alpha and TCR beta cDNA libraries that carried sample barcodes and UMIs. From the 5' RACE reads, TCRdb called clonotypes with MiXCR, one entry per CDR3 protein. In the table there are 550,000 to 600,000 distinct CDR3 sequences, roughly a sixth of which are singletons. This rearrangement joins TRBV12-3 or TRBV12-4 to TRBJ1-1; maybe TRBD1 (6 bases). The source of this sequence is an adult woman who had mild COVID-19 (a few samples of this study predate the infection). Cell type and time point are not known. Sequencing was carried out using PBMCs or a T cell subset sorted from them (not recorded which). As DNA, the CDR3 is TGTGCCAGCAGTCTACAGGGAAAGAAAACTGAAGCTTTCTTT. Residues: CASSLQGKKTEAFF.